This passage covers 20 T cell receptor beta chains from one sample sequenced in a study of T-cell memory formation after mild COVID-19. TCRdb processed the 5' RACE reads anew with MiXCR; each CDR3 protein has one entry. The data hold fewer than 350,000 distinct CDR3 sequences, with over 11% observed a single time. The sequenced sample consisted of PBMCs or a T cell subset sorted from them (not recorded which). These TCRs come from a man younger than 30 who had mild COVID-19 (a few samples of this study predate the infection). Cell type and time point are not known.

A few counts support this clonotype. This rearrangement joins TRBV12-3 or TRBV12-4 to TRBJ2-1; D not certain. This CDR3 region has 13 residues. V dropped 3 bases and J dropped 8 bases, with 11 bases sitting between them. CDR3 sequence reads: CASSFLGTHEQFF. The CDR3 bases are TGTGCCAGCAGTTTCCTTGGCACCCATGAGCAGTTCTTC.

The chain's CDR3 is CASSFEWETEAFF. The CDR3 nucleotides read TGCGCCAGCAGCTTTGAGTGGGAGACTGAAGCTTTCTTT. V is TRBV5-1 and J is TRBJ1-1; D is uncertain. The CDR3 loop spans 13 amino acids. V lost 2 bases, J lost 5 bases, and 10 bases lay in between. The V gene's germline CDR1 is SGHRS and CDR2 YFSETQ.

The chain is built from TRBV2 and TRBJ1-1; tentatively, D is TRBD1 (5 bases). V was cut by 7 bases and J by 6 bases, with 15 bases left in between. The CDR3 consists of 13 residues. In germline, CDR1 is SNHLY, CDR2 FYNNEI. CDR3 loop: CASTTGGLAEAFF. CDR3 nucleotide sequence: TGTGCCAGCACTACTGGGGGGTTGGCTGAAGCTTTCTTT.

The chain recombines TRBV7-6 with TRBJ1-3; D is unresolved. Trimming took off 3 bases at V and 2 bases at J, with 8 bases between the two ends. Germline values: CDR1 SGHVS, CDR2 FNYEAQ. CDR3 length: 14 residues. The DNA of the CDR3 is TGTGCCAGCAGCTTTCTGGCACCTGGAAACACCATATATTTT. It encodes CASSFLAPGNTIYF.

This chain links TRBV4-3 with TRBJ1-4; the D is unclear. V was shortened by 0 bases and J by 11 bases, with 10 bases between the two germline ends. This CDR3 contains 13 residues. The germline V gene has CDR1 LGHNA and CDR2 YSLEER. Here the CDR3 reads CASSQDPGEKLFF. As DNA, the CDR3 is TGCGCCAGCAGCCAAGACCCCGGGGAGAAACTGTTTTTT.

This clonotype was detected ten times or more. The chain is built from TRBV6-1 and TRBJ1-2; the D gene is possibly TRBD1 (5 bases). Germline assignment: CDR1 MNHNS and CDR2 SASEGT. Trimming shortened V by 2 bases and J by 0 bases, and 13 bases separated the two germline ends. This CDR3 spans 16 amino acids. The CDR3 here is CASSEWRGISNYGYTF. CDR3 DNA: TGTGCCAGCAGTGAATGGAGGGGCATCTCTAACTATGGCTACACCTTC.

This clonotype was counted a few times. The chain joins TRBV30 to TRBJ1-1, with D perhaps TRBD1 (5 bases). Per the germline V gene, CDR1 is GTSNPN and CDR2 is SVGIG (reference sequence). The CDR3 runs to 13 residues. The CDR3 sequence: CASDPGGIEKAFF. The CDR3 bases are TGTGCTTCCGACCCCGGGGGAATTGAGAAAGCTTTCTTT.

This chain links TRBV18 with TRBJ2-7, with D perhaps assigned TRBD1 or TRBD2 (5 bases each). V lost 5 bases and J 4 bases, leaving 15 bases between the germline ends. Per germline, CDR1 KGHSH and CDR2 LQKENI. This CDR3 region has 14 residues. CDR3 sequence: CASSGTLSLYEQYF. In DNA, the CDR3 is TGTGCCAGCTCAGGGACGCTGAGTCTGTACGAGCAGTACTTC. Complete variable domain (other parts from reference TRBV18 and TRBJ2-7): NAGVMQNPRHLVRRRGQEARLRCSPMKGHSHVYWYRQLPEEGLKFMVYLQKENIIDESGMPKERFSAEFPKEGPSILRIQQVVRGDSAAYFCASSGTLSLYEQYFGPGTRLTVT.

This clonotype came up a few times. The gene calls are TRBV7-9 and TRBJ2-7; unclear D gene. Trimming left V 1 base short and J 3 bases short, with 7 bases between. CDR3 length: 13 residues. Per the germline V gene, CDR1 is SEHNR and CDR2 is FQNEAQ (reference sequence). The CDR3, as DNA: TGTGCCAGCAGCTTAGAATTAAACTACGAGCAGTACTTC. Translated, it gives CASSLELNYEQYF.

The chain combines TRBV6-1 with TRBJ1-3; a weak D match, TRBD1 (5 bases). Germline values: CDR1 MNHNS, CDR2 SASEGT. V was pared by 6 bases and J by 2 bases, with 11 bases between. The CDR3 has 14 residues. The CDR3 bases are TGTGCCAGCAGCAAAGGGGAAACTGGAAACACCATATATTTT. This codes for CASSKGETGNTIYF.

This sequence joins TRBV7-2 and TRBJ2-4; no clear D gene. The germline V gene has CDR1 SGHTA and CDR2 FQGNSA. This CDR3 has 15 amino acids. V lost 6 bases, J lost 8 bases, and 20 bases lay in between. In DNA form, the CDR3 reads TGTGCCAGCAGTACTAAAGTGCAGTATGGGCACATTCAGTACTTC. It encodes CASSTKVQYGHIQYF. Looking up the rest from reference TRBV7-2 and TRBJ2-4 gives the full variable domain: GAGVSQSPSNKVTEKGKDVELRCDPISGHTALYWYRQSLGQGLEFLIYFQGNSAPDKSGLPSDRFSAERTGGSVSTLTIQRTQQEDSAVYLCASSTKVQYGHIQYFGAGTRLSVL.

In this sample, this clonotype turned up a few times. The rearrangement uses TRBV11-2 and TRBJ1-1; possibly TRBD1 for D (5 bases). Between the trimmed V and J ends, which lost 7 bases and 1 base, there was a span of 7 bases. The CDR3 extends over 12 amino acids. Looked up from germline, CDR1 is SGHAT and CDR2 is FQNNGV. The CDR3 here is CASTGGNTEAFF. The CDR3 DNA reads as TGTGCCAGCACCGGGGGGAACACTGAAGCTTTCTTT.

V usage is TRBV7-2 and J usage is TRBJ1-2; D is perhaps TRBD1 (6 bases). Looked up from germline, CDR1 is SGHTA and CDR2 is FQGNSA. The ends were cut back, 0 bases at V and 6 bases at J, with 20 bases in the middle. The CDR3 length is 17 residues. The DNA of the CDR3 is TGTGCCAGCAGCTTAGCGTTCTCCGGGGGCGCAGTGAATGGCTACACCTTC. Translated: CASSLAFSGGAVNGYTF.

This clonotype turned up a few times. This sequence joins TRBV30 and TRBJ1-2; the D gene is possibly TRBD1 (6 bases). V was clipped by 2 bases and J by 0 bases, with 13 bases between them. Germline assignment: CDR1 GTSNPN and CDR2 SVGIG (reference sequence). The CDR3 is 15 amino acids. The CDR3 spells CAWSIPEGANYGYTF. In DNA form, the CDR3 reads TGTGCCTGGAGTATCCCAGAGGGGGCTAACTATGGCTACACCTTC.

V usage is TRBV12-3 or TRBV12-4 and J usage is TRBJ2-7, with 7 nucleotides matching TRBD1. This CDR3 contains 14 residues. Losses at the gene ends were 5 bases for V and 2 bases for J; bases not matched to a gene: 6. DNA for the CDR3: TGTGCCAGCAGTCCTTCCCAGGGGGCCTACGAGCAGTACGTC. Protein sequence: CASSPSQGAYEQYV.

This clonotype has ten or more counts. As DNA, the CDR3 is TGTGCCAGTGGGGGGGAATACACAGATACGCAGTATTTT. It encodes CASGGEYTDTQYF. The chain employs TRBV2 and TRBJ2-3; TRBD2 matches 7 bases. With V trimmed by 9 bases and J by 2 bases, 5 bases remained unmatched. This CDR3 spans 13 amino acids. Germline V CDR1 and CDR2: SNHLY, FYNNEI.

The chain carries TRBV20-1 and TRBJ1-4, with TRBD1 as a possible D gene (5 bases). The CDR3 is made up of 15 amino acids. The germline V gene encodes CDR1 DFQATT and CDR2 SNEGSKA (reference sequence). V dropped 6 bases and J dropped 8 bases, with 22 bases sitting between them. The CDR3 spells CSAPLGGGAREKLFF. CDR3 nucleotides: TGCAGTGCCCCGCTGGGGGGGGGTGCGAGGGAAAAACTGTTTTTT.

This clonotype was seen more than once but under ten times. The chain employs TRBV7-2 and TRBJ2-1, with a tentative D call TRBD2 (5 bases). The length of the CDR3 is 17 residues. Deletions cut 2 bases from V and 4 bases from J, with 18 bases between. CDR1 is SGHTA, CDR2 FQGNSA, per germline. The DNA of the CDR3 is TGTGCCAGCAGCTTAATAGGCGGCGGGCCCTTGTACAATGAGCAGTTCTTC. Translated: CASSLIGGGPLYNEQFF.

The CDR3 protein is CASSYWGAQETQYF. CDR3 in DNA: TGTGCCAGCAGTTATTGGGGTGCCCAAGAGACCCAGTACTTC. The chain recombines TRBV6-6 with TRBJ2-5; D unclear. This CDR3 is built from 14 residues. Trimming stripped 3 bases from V and 1 base from J, with 9 bases between. Germline CDR1 reads MNHNY; CDR2 reads SVGAGI (reference sequence).

This clonotype was seen only a few times. The chain joins TRBV5-1 to TRBJ1-1, with D perhaps matching TRBD1 (5 bases). Germline assignment: CDR1 SGHRS and CDR2 YFSETQ. The CDR3 runs 15 residues. Deletions cut 1 base from V and 2 bases from J, with 12 bases between. CDR3 protein: CASSLIGGKNTEAFF. In DNA form, the CDR3 reads TGCGCCAGCAGCTTGATTGGGGGGAAAAACACTGAAGCTTTCTTT. The whole variable domain, remainder taken from reference TRBV5-1 and TRBJ1-1, is KAGVTQTPRYLIKTRGQQVTLSCSPISGHRSVSWYQQTPGQGLQFLFEYFSETQRNKGNFPGRFSGRQFSNSRSEMNVSTLELGDSALYLCASSLIGGKNTEAFFGQGTRLTVV.